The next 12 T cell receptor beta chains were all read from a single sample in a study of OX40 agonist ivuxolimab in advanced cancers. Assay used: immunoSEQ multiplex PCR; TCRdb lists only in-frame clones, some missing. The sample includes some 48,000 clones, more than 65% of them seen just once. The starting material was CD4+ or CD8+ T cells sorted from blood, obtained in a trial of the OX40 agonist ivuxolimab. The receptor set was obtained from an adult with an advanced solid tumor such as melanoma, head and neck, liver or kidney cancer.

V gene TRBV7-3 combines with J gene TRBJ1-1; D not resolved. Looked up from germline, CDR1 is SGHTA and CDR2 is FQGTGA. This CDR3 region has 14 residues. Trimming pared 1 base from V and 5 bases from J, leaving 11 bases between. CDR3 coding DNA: TGTGCCAGCAGCTTAATGGCGGAATCTACTGAAGCTTTCTTT. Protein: CASSLMAESTEAFF.

The CDR3 DNA reads TGTGCCACCAGCAGCCAACCTAGCTCCTACGAGCAGTACTTC. It encodes CATSSQPSSYEQYF. The chain recombines TRBV15 with TRBJ2-7, with no clear D. Per germline, CDR1 LNHNV and CDR2 YYDKDF (reference sequence). The CDR3 length is 14 residues. The V gene lost 3 bases and the J gene lost 0 bases, with 9 bases spanning the gap.

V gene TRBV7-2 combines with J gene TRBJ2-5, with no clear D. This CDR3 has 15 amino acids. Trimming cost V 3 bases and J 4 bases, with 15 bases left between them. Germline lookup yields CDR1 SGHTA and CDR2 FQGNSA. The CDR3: CASSFGGVAGETQYF. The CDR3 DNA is TGTGCCAGCAGCTTCGGTGGGGTCGCCGGAGAGACCCAGTACTTC.

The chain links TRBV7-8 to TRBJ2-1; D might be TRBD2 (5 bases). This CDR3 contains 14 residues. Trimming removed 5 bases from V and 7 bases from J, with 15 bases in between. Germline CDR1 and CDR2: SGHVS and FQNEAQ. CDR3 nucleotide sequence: TGTGCCAGCAGCCCCGGACTGGGAAGGAATGAGCAGTTCTTC. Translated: CASSPGLGRNEQFF.

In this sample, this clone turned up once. The CDR3 nucleotides are TGTGCCAGTACCCAAGGGACTAGCGGAGATACGCAGTATTTT. Translated, it gives CASTQGTSGDTQYF. The rearrangement links TRBV19 to TRBJ2-3, with 11 bases aligning to TRBD2. The CDR3 extends over 14 amino acids. The germline V gene has CDR1 LNHDA and CDR2 SQIVND (reference sequence). With 7 bases clipped from V and 5 bases from J, the junction kept 5 bases outside the gene matches.

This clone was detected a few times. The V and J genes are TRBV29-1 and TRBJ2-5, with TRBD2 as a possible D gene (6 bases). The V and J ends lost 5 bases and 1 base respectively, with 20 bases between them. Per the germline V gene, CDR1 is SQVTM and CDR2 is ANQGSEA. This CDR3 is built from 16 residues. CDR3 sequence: CSVRGNRGLGQETQYF. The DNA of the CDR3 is TGCAGCGTTAGAGGTAATCGGGGACTGGGCCAAGAGACCCAGTACTTC.

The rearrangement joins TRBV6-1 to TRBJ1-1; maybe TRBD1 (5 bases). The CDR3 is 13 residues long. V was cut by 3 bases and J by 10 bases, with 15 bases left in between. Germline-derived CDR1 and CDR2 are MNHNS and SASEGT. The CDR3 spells CASSEPEEGRAFF. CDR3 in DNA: TGTGCCAGCAGTGAGCCGGAGGAGGGGAGAGCTTTCTTT.

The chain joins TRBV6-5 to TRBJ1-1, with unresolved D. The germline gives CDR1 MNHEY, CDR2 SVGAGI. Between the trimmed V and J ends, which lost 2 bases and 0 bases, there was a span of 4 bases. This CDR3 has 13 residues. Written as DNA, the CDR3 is TGTGCCAGCAGTTACAGCGTGAACACTGAAGCTTTCTTT. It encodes CASSYSVNTEAFF.

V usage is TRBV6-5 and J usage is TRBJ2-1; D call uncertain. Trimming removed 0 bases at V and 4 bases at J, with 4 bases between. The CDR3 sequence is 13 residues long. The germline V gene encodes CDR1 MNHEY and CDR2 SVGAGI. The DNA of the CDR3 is TGTGCCAGCAGTTACTCCCGATACAATGAGCAGTTCTTC. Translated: CASSYSRYNEQFF.

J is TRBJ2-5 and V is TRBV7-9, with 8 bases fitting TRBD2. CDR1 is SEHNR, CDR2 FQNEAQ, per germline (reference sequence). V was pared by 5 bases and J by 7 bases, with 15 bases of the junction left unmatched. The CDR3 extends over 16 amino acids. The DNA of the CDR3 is TGTGCCAGCAGCCCGGCCGGACTAGCAAGTGGAGTGACCCAGTACTTC. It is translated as CASSPAGLASGVTQYF.

The CDR3 DNA sequence: TGTGCCAGCAGCTTAAACCCGGGGGGGAACACTGAAGCTTTCTTT. It translates to CASSLNPGGNTEAFF. The V and J genes are TRBV13 and TRBJ1-1; D possibly corresponds to TRBD1 (5 bases). CDR1 is PRHDT and CDR2 is FYEKMQ in the germline V gene (reference sequence). V dropped 2 bases and J dropped 1 base, with 11 bases sitting between them. The CDR3 has 15 amino acids. The full variable domain, with the rest looked up from reference TRBV13 and TRBJ1-1, is AAGVIQSPRHLIKEKRETATLKCYPIPRHDTVYWYQQGPGQDPQFLISFYEKMQSDKGSIPDRFSAQQFSDYHSELNMSSLELGDSALYFCASSLNPGGNTEAFFGQGTRLTVV.

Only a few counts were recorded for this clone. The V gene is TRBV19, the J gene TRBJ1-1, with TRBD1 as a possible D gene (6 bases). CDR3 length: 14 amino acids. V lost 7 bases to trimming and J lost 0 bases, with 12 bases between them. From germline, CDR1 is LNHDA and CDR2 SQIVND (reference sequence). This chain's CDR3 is CASTIRGVNTEAFF. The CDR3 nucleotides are TGTGCCAGTACCATCAGGGGCGTGAACACTGAAGCTTTCTTT.